This T cell receptor (beta chain) was retrieved from a study of blood T cell repertoires in COVID-19. Original handling: Cell counts per sample came from amplifying reference gene primers. Here immunoSEQ multiplex PCR was the method, and the copy in TCRdb shows in-frame clones only, minus some. V, J and clone size are taken as reported in that table, and D and trimming were inferred from the DNA itself. The sample holds fewer than 200,000 clones, 81% seen once. Germline CDR1 is SGHAT and CDR2 is FQNNGV. Germline trimming cut 3 bases from V and 1 base from J; bases unmatched to any gene: 4. There are 15 residues in the CDR3.

Sequencing was carried out using PBMCs or T cells enriched from blood (not recorded which). The source of this sequence is a woman in her forties with acute COVID-19. V and J are TRBV11-2 and TRBJ2-7; 9 nucleotides agree with TRBD2. CDR3 DNA sequence: TGTGCCAGCAGCTTTTTCGCGGGAGGGTCCTACGAGCAGTACTTC. Translating gives CASSFFAGGSYEQYF.